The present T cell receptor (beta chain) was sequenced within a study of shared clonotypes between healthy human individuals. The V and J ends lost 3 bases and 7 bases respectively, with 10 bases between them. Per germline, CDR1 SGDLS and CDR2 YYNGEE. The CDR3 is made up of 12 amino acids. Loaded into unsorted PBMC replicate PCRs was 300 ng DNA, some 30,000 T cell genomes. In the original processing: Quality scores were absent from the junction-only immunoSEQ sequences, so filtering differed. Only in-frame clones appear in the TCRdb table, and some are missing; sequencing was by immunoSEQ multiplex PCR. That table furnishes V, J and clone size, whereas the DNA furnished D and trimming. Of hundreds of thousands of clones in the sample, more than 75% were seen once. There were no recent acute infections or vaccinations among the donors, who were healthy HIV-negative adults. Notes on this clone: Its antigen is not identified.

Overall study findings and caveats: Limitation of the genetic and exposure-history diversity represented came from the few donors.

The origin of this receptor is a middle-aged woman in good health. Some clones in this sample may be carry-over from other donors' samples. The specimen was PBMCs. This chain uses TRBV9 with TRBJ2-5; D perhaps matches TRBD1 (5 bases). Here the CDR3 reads CASSGPDRTQYF. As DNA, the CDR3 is TGTGCCAGCAGCGGCCCAGACAGGACCCAGTACTTC. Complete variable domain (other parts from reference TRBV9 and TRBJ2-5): DSGVTQTPKHLITATGQRVTLRCSPRSGDLSVYWYQQSLDQGLQFLIQYYNGEERAKGNILERFSAQQFPDLHSELNLSSLELGDSALYFCASSGPDRTQYFGPGTRLLVL.